These 31 T cell receptor beta chains originate from one sample sequenced in a study of CD8+ T cells in alopecia areata. Documented treatment: oral pan-JAK inhibitor, 5-10 mg twice daily. Extraction of RNA preceded its reverse transcription into cDNA, which served as the sequencing template. TCRdb's copy holds only in-frame clones and misses some; the assay was immunoSEQ multiplex PCR. The data contain 180,000 or so clones, roughly 50% of them seen just once; the ten biggest clones take up about a sixth. The material was CD4+ T cells sorted from blood, obtained between weeks 55 and 65, from a patient treated with tofacitinib. The origin of the receptors is a human donor with alopecia areata.

The chain combines TRBV7-3 with TRBJ2-1; 9 positions match TRBD1. Trimming at V came to 1 base and at J to 7 bases, leaving 14 bases not matched to a gene. Germline lookup yields CDR1 SGHTA and CDR2 FQGTGA. The CDR3 is 18 residues long. Written as DNA, the CDR3 is TGTGCCAGCAGCTTAAGCTCTACCGGGACAGGGACCGTAAATGAGCAGTTCTTC. This codes for CASSLSSTGTGTVNEQFF. The full variable domain, in which reference TRBV7-3 and TRBJ2-1 provide the parts outside the CDR3, is GAGVSQTPSNKVTEKGKYVELRCDPISGHTALYWYRQSLGQGPEFLIYFQGTGAADDSGLPNDRFFAVRPEGSVSTLKIQRTERGDSAVYLCASSLSSTGTGTVNEQFFGPGTRLTVL.

The chain carries TRBV4-2 and TRBJ1-1; D call uncertain. The CDR3 length is 13 residues. V lost 0 bases to trimming and J lost 7 bases, with 9 bases between them. Germline CDR1 reads LGHNA; CDR2 reads YNFKEQ. The CDR3 nucleotides are TGTGCCAGCAGCCAAGAGAGGCAGTTTGAAGCTTTCTTT. Its translation is CASSQERQFEAFF.

The chain employs TRBV7-2 and TRBJ2-2; D tentatively reads TRBD1 or TRBD2 (6 bases each). Looked up from germline, CDR1 is SGHTA and CDR2 is FQGNSA. The CDR3 sequence is 16 residues long. Trimming shortened V by 2 bases and J by 0 bases, and 10 bases separated the two germline ends. CDR3 DNA: TGTGCCAGCAGCTTAACGGGGGCCACGAACACCGGGGAGCTGTTTTTT. The encoded protein is CASSLTGATNTGELFF.

The CDR3 nucleotides read TGCAGCGTCGGACAGGGCGGTGGCTACACCTTC. Translation gives CSVGQGGGYTF. The chain employs TRBV29-1 and TRBJ1-2; TRBD1 matches at 8 bases. Germline V lookup: CDR1 SQVTM, CDR2 ANQGSEA. V trimming: 6 bases; J trimming: 7 bases; junction bases outside the gene matches: 4. The CDR3 is 11 amino acids.

On this clone itself: The sample carries other DNA sequences with the same CDR3. The chain couples TRBV2 to TRBJ2-7, with TRBD1 matching 7 bases. This CDR3 is built from 14 residues. The germline V gene encodes CDR1 SNHLY and CDR2 FYNNEI. V was clipped by 8 bases and J by 0 bases; unmatched bases: 7. This CDR3 is CASREGTVSYEQYF. CDR3 sequence (DNA): TGTGCCAGCCGAGAGGGGACAGTCTCCTACGAGCAGTACTTC.

This clone occurred a few times. The genes are TRBV29-1 and TRBJ1-2; TRBD1 aligns across 12 bases. The CDR3 totals 18 residues. The V gene's germline CDR1 is SQVTM and CDR2 ANQGSEA. Germline trimming cut 4 bases from V and 4 bases from J; bases unmatched to any gene: 16. The CDR3 region is CSVALPGTGGLPGYGYTF. The CDR3 DNA is TGCAGCGTTGCTTTACCCGGGACAGGGGGCCTTCCGGGCTATGGCTACACCTTC.

This chain joins TRBV6-5 and TRBJ2-7; D gene uncertain. CDR1 is MNHEY and CDR2 is SVGAGI in the germline V gene. The CDR3 spans 11 residues. Trimming removed 2 bases from V and 9 bases from J, with 8 bases in between. CDR3 amino acids: CASSYGDRQYF. The CDR3 nucleotides read TGTGCCAGCAGTTACGGAGATAGGCAGTACTTC.

This chain connects TRBV29-1 to TRBJ2-6; no firm D call. CDR3 length: 13 residues. The germline V gene has CDR1 SQVTM and CDR2 ANQGSEA. With 5 bases removed from V and 2 bases from J, the gap between germline ends came to 7 bases. The CDR3 here is CSVYQPGANVLTF. CDR3 in DNA: TGCAGCGTTTACCAGCCTGGGGCCAACGTCCTGACTTTC.

V usage is TRBV5-1 and J usage is TRBJ1-6; no clear D gene. Trimming removed 4 bases at V and 6 bases at J, with 17 bases between. CDR1 and CDR2 (germline): SGHRS, YFSETQ. The CDR3 has 16 residues. CDR3 residues: CASSIGIQALNSPLHF. The CDR3 nucleotides read TGCGCCAGCAGCATCGGGATCCAGGCCCTTAATTCACCCCTCCACTTT. The entire variable domain, with the rest obtained from reference TRBV5-1 and TRBJ1-6, is as follows: KAGVTQTPRYLIKTRGQQVTLSCSPISGHRSVSWYQQTPGQGLQFLFEYFSETQRNKGNFPGRFSGRQFSNSRSEMNVSTLELGDSALYLCASSIGIQALNSPLHFGNGTRLTVT.

The rearrangement joins TRBV27 to TRBJ2-2; possible D gene TRBD1, 6 bases. This CDR3 spans 13 amino acids. The V gene's germline CDR1 is MNHEY and CDR2 SMNVEV (reference sequence). V lost 8 bases and J 5 bases, leaving 12 bases between the germline ends. The CDR3 region has the DNA TGTGCCAGCTCCCCAGGGGTGACCGGGGAGCTGTTTTTT. Translated, it gives CASSPGVTGELFF.

This clone was picked up a small number of times. The rearrangement joins TRBV2 to TRBJ2-7; D uncertain. Trimming cost V 4 bases and J 3 bases, with 7 bases left between them. The length of the CDR3 is 12 residues. Germline assignment: CDR1 SNHLY and CDR2 FYNNEI. Written as DNA, the CDR3 is TGTGCCAGCAGTGGCGACGGCTACGAGCAGTACTTC. Protein product: CASSGDGYEQYF.

This clone was counted a few times. The chain uses TRBV9 and TRBJ2-1, with unresolved D. V was pared by 1 base and J by 4 bases, with 6 bases between. The CDR3 is 13 residues long. Germline V lookup: CDR1 SGDLS, CDR2 YYNGEE. For the CDR3, the DNA is TGTGCCAGCAGCGTAAGGGAATACAATGAGCAGTTCTTC. It encodes CASSVREYNEQFF. The full variable domain, with the rest looked up from reference TRBV9 and TRBJ2-1, is DSGVTQTPKHLITATGQRVTLRCSPRSGDLSVYWYQQSLDQGLQFLIQYYNGEERAKGNILERFSAQQFPDLHSELNLSSLELGDSALYFCASSVREYNEQFFGPGTRLTVL.

This clone appeared once. The chain uses TRBV4-1 and TRBJ1-6, with D hard to call. V shed 0 bases and J shed 6 bases, with 18 bases lying between them. Germline CDR1 is MGHRA and CDR2 is YSYEKL. The CDR3 runs 18 residues. The CDR3 here is CASSQDWVAGGGNSPLHF. DNA for the CDR3: TGCGCCAGCAGCCAAGATTGGGTGGCAGGTGGAGGTAATTCACCCCTCCACTTT.

The gene calls are TRBV2 and TRBJ1-2, with a possible D match to TRBD1 (5 bases). The CDR3 extends over 13 amino acids. Germline CDR1 reads SNHLY; CDR2 reads FYNNEI. With 10 bases removed from V and 5 bases from J, the gap between germline ends came to 17 bases. The CDR3 region is CATVGGGEYGYTF. The CDR3 DNA reads TGTGCCACCGTGGGGGGAGGGGAATATGGCTACACCTTC.

This rearrangement joins TRBV27 to TRBJ1-5; TRBD1 agrees at 12 bases. Losses at the gene ends were 5 bases for V and 6 bases for J; bases not matched to a gene: 8. CDR1 is MNHEY, CDR2 SMNVEV, per germline (reference sequence). This CDR3 comprises 16 residues. Here the CDR3 DNA reads TGTGCCAGCAGTCACGGGGGGACAGGGGGCGGTCAGCCCCAGCATTTT. Translated: CASSHGGTGGGQPQHF.

This rearrangement joins TRBV29-1 to TRBJ1-1, with D hard to call. This CDR3 comprises 13 residues. From germline, CDR1 is SQVTM and CDR2 ANQGSEA. Trimming pared 6 bases from V and 3 bases from J, leaving 14 bases between. The CDR3 protein is CSVAGSKDTEAFF. As DNA, the CDR3 is TGCAGCGTCGCGGGGAGTAAGGACACTGAAGCTTTCTTT.

The rearrangement joins TRBV27 to TRBJ2-7; TRBD1 agrees at 10 bases. This CDR3 spans 14 amino acids. Germline values: CDR1 MNHEY, CDR2 SMNVEV (reference sequence). Trimming removed 3 bases from V and 6 bases from J; junction bases left unmatched: 5. CDR3 protein: CASSFDRGRTEQYF. The CDR3 DNA reads as TGTGCCAGCAGTTTCGACAGGGGGCGGACCGAGCAGTACTTC.

The chain employs TRBV4-2 and TRBJ2-2; D possibly uses TRBD1 or TRBD2 (6 bases each). V lost 0 bases to trimming and J lost 2 bases, with 13 bases between them. Germline CDR1 is LGHNA and CDR2 is YNFKEQ. The CDR3 runs 17 residues. The CDR3 region is CASSQEVGGLNTGELFF. CDR3 in DNA: TGTGCCAGCAGCCAAGAAGTCGGGGGCCTTAACACCGGGGAGCTGTTTTTT.

This chain joins TRBV10-3 and TRBJ2-5; 9 nucleotides line up with TRBD2. V trimming: 7 bases; J trimming: 5 bases; junction bases outside the gene matches: 5. Germline CDR1 is ENHRY and CDR2 is SYGVKD. The CDR3 extends over 13 amino acids. CDR3 in DNA: TGTGCCATCACTAGCGGGGTAGGGGAGACCCAGTACTTC. This translates into CAITSGVGETQYF.

The chain joins TRBV7-9 to TRBJ1-1; D may be TRBD1 (5 bases). The germline CDR1 and CDR2 sequences are SEHNR and FQNEAQ (reference sequence). The CDR3 has 14 amino acids. V dropped 7 bases and J dropped 1 base, with 13 bases sitting between them. CDR3 nucleotides: TGTGCCAGCAACATGGGGGACCGGAACACTGAAGCTTTCTTT. It encodes CASNMGDRNTEAFF. The complete variable domain, with remaining parts taken from reference TRBV7-9 and TRBJ1-1, reads DTGVSQNPRHKITKRGQNVTFRCDPISEHNRLYWYRQTLGQGPEFLTYFQNEAQLEKSRLLSDRFSAERPKGSFSTLEIQRTEQGDSAMYLCASNMGDRNTEAFFGQGTRLTVV.

The rearrangement joins TRBV14 to TRBJ2-6; D gene ambiguous. The CDR3 consists of 17 residues. Per germline, CDR1 SGHDN and CDR2 FVKESK. V gave up 1 base and J gave up 2 bases, with 12 bases separating them. The CDR3 reads CASSQGQPLTGANVLTF. The CDR3 DNA follows: TGTGCCAGCAGCCAAGGGCAGCCTTTAACTGGGGCCAACGTCCTGACTTTC. Combining the CDR3 with reference TRBV14 and TRBJ2-6 gives the whole variable domain EAGVTQFPSHSVIEKGQTVTLRCDPISGHDNLYWYRRVMGKEIKFLLHFVKESKQDESGMPNNRFLAERTGGTYSTLKVQPAELEDSGVYFCASSQGQPLTGANVLTFGAGSRLTVL.

This clone was seen a few times. The chain uses TRBV13 and TRBJ2-5, with 7 nucleotides matching TRBD1. CDR1 and CDR2 (germline): PRHDT, FYEKMQ (reference sequence). J was trimmed by 0 bases and V by 5 bases; bases with no gene match: 9. There are 16 residues in the CDR3. CDR3 DNA sequence: TGTGCCAGCAGCCTCTTATCGACAGGGTACCAAGAGACCCAGTACTTC. It encodes CASSLLSTGYQETQYF. Full variable domain (missing parts from reference TRBV13 and TRBJ2-5): AAGVIQSPRHLIKEKRETATLKCYPIPRHDTVYWYQQGPGQDPQFLISFYEKMQSDKGSIPDRFSAQQFSDYHSELNMSSLELGDSALYFCASSLLSTGYQETQYFGPGTRLLVL.

This sequence joins TRBV7-9 and TRBJ2-2; the D gene is possibly TRBD2 (7 bases). V dropped 3 bases and J dropped 3 bases, with 17 bases sitting between them. The germline V gene has CDR1 SEHNR and CDR2 FQNEAQ (reference sequence). The CDR3 covers 17 residues. The CDR3 reads CASSLSRGGSYTGELFF. The CDR3 DNA is TGTGCCAGCAGCTTGTCGCGCGGGGGCAGCTACACCGGGGAGCTGTTTTTT.

V and J are TRBV2 and TRBJ1-5; no reliable D call. V lost 6 bases, J lost 7 bases, and 19 bases lay in between. Germline V lookup: CDR1 SNHLY, CDR2 FYNNEI. The CDR3 contains 15 residues. DNA of the CDR3: TGTGCCAGCAGCGCCGAGGGTGGGCAGAAACAGCCCCAGCATTTT. The encoded protein is CASSAEGGQKQPQHF.

The chain has TRBV29-1 and TRBJ1-2; D remains unclear. Germline CDR1 and CDR2: SQVTM and ANQGSEA. The CDR3 contains 13 residues. V lost 4 bases and J 0 bases, leaving 9 bases between the germline ends. The CDR3 nucleotides read TGCAGCGTTGGGGCAGGCCCTAACTATGGCTACACCTTC. The encoded protein is CSVGAGPNYGYTF.

This clone was observed a few times. The CDR3 nucleotides read TGTGCCAGCTCACCGTGGAGCAGTCCGACCCATAGTGAAGCTTTCTTT. Its translation is CASSPWSSPTHSEAFF. The V gene is TRBV18, the J gene TRBJ1-1; D is undetermined. Germline CDR1 reads KGHSH; CDR2 reads LQKENI. The CDR3 contains 16 residues. The V gene lost 3 bases and the J gene lost 7 bases, with 21 bases spanning the gap.

CDR3 loop: CASSLGVSGGVIDEQFF. Here the CDR3 DNA reads TGTGCCAGCAGCTTAGGGGTCTCCGGGGGGGTCATCGATGAGCAGTTCTTC. The chain couples TRBV7-2 to TRBJ2-1, with 8 bases matching TRBD2. CDR1 SGHTA and CDR2 FQGNSA come from the germline V gene. The CDR3 is 17 residues long. Germline trimming cut 1 base from V and 8 bases from J; bases unmatched to any gene: 13.

The V and J genes are TRBV9 and TRBJ1-3, with D unresolved. CDR1 and CDR2 from the germline V gene are SGDLS and YYNGEE. Trimming removed 0 bases at V and 0 bases at J, with 7 bases between. The CDR3 runs 15 residues. This CDR3 reads CASSVGQPSGNTIYF. In DNA, the CDR3 is TGTGCCAGCAGCGTAGGGCAGCCCTCTGGAAACACCATATATTTT.

The chain joins TRBV6-5 to TRBJ1-2; maybe TRBD1 (6 bases). Trimming pared 5 bases from V and 2 bases from J, leaving 12 bases between. This CDR3 is built from 14 residues. Germline CDR1 reads MNHEY; CDR2 reads SVGAGI. The CDR3 loop reads CASSTRDKNYGYTF. In DNA, the CDR3 is TGTGCCAGCAGTACTAGGGACAAGAACTATGGCTACACCTTC.

J is TRBJ1-6 and V is TRBV7-6; 8 bases agree with TRBD1. The CDR3 runs 18 residues. The V segment lost 1 base and the J segment 7 bases; nucleotides outside the gene matches: 12. Germline values: CDR1 SGHVS, CDR2 FNYEAQ. CDR3 sequence (DNA): TGTGCCAGCAGCTTAGAGATTTCGACGGGACAGGAGAATTCACCCCTCCACTTT. Its translation: CASSLEISTGQENSPLHF. Variable domain in full (rest from reference TRBV7-6 and TRBJ1-6): GAGVSQSPRYKVTKRGQDVALRCDPISGHVSLYWYRQALGQGPEFLTYFNYEAQQDKSGLPNDRFSAERPEGSISTLTIQRTEQRDSAMYRCASSLEISTGQENSPLHFGNGTRLTVT.

The chain has TRBV5-1 and TRBJ1-2, with a tentative D call TRBD1 (6 bases). The CDR3 spans 15 residues. Deletions cut 2 bases from V and 5 bases from J, with 16 bases between. CDR1 and CDR2 from the germline V gene are SGHRS and YFSETQ. CDR3 sequence reads: CASSLSRDTKYGYTF. CDR3 nucleotides: TGCGCCAGCAGCTTAAGTCGGGACACGAAATATGGCTACACCTTC.